The present TCR beta chain was sequenced within a study of T cells after yellow fever vaccination. This clonotype was observed many times. Its antigen remains unknown. For TCR, cDNA came from 5'RACE template switching, which added a universal primer site and UMIs. TCRdb re-called the 5' RACE reads through MiXCR, storing one row per CDR3 protein. The sample lists some 320,000 distinct CDR3 sequences; about 4.5% were seen once. Points from the study as a whole: Post-booster repertoires contained most primary-vaccination clones again (roughly 96% CD4, 85% to 90% CD8).

Sequences were derived from PBMCs, sampled 15 days after the yellow fever booster vaccination. The TCR was taken from a man aged 18-30 years who received the YFV17D yellow fever vaccine.

CDR3 coding DNA: TGCGCCAGCAGGGACCTGACCGGGACTCATACCTACAATGAGCAGTTCTTC. As protein: CASRDLTGTHTYNEQFF. The V call is TRBV5-1, the J call TRBJ2-1; D possibly corresponds to TRBD2 (6 bases). The germline V and J ends were trimmed by 5 bases and 2 bases, with 20 bases remaining between them. CDR1 is SGHRS and CDR2 is YFSETQ in the germline V gene. The CDR3 extends over 17 amino acids. Supplemented by reference TRBV5-1 and TRBJ2-1, the full variable domain reads KAGVTQTPRYLIKTRGQQVTLSCSPISGHRSVSWYQQTPGQGLQFLFEYFSETQRNKGNFPGRFSGRQFSNSRSEMNVSTLELGDSALYLCASRDLTGTHTYNEQFFGPGTRLTVL.